This entry is about one T cell receptor beta chain. The data were taken from a study of blood T cell repertoires in COVID-19. Germline V lookup: CDR1 MGHDK, CDR2 SYGVNS. The CDR3 runs 15 residues. Trimming cost V 5 bases and J 6 bases; bases outside gene matches: 10. Produced via immunoSEQ multiplex PCR; TCRdb's table is partial and in-frame only. Counted here are more than 85,000 clones, about 80% occurring once; the ten biggest clones make up about 9.4%. The receptor comes from a man between 65 and 85 years old with acute or convalescent COVID-19. The specimen sequenced was peripheral blood. This chain links TRBV25-1 with TRBJ1-2, with 9 bases identical to TRBD1. The CDR3 loop is CASSSPGTGNDGYTF. The CDR3 bases are TGTGCCAGCAGTTCCCCCGGGACAGGGAATGATGGCTACACCTTC.